This paragraph covers one T cell receptor beta chain sequence. As yet, its antigen is unknown. The ends lost 2 bases at V and 6 bases at J; junction bases unmatched: 3. CDR1 SGHRS and CDR2 YFSETQ come from the germline V gene. The CDR3 runs 13 residues. Regarding time point: blood 2 weeks post-SBRT. As to treatment: 15 Gy SBRT to primary tumor, nephrectomy 4 weeks later. Serial blood draws occurred at baseline and 2 and 4 weeks post-SBRT. Clear cell pathology was present in this patient's renal cell carcinoma. Produced via immunoSEQ multiplex PCR; TCRdb's table is partial and in-frame only. Seen here are roughly 120,000 clones, approximately 80% observed once, and the top ten hold under 2.5%. This sample is drawn from a study of radiation and T cells in renal cell carcinoma. Study results and caveats: Top tumor clonotypes rose in blood 2 weeks post-radiation, then contracted.

This TCR derives from a woman aged 55 to 70 with renal cell carcinoma. The chain has TRBV5-1 and TRBJ1-1, with TRBD1 identical over 8 bases. The sample consisted of blood, taken from a patient whose treatment included radiotherapy and nephrectomy. CDR3 nucleotides: TGCGCCAGCAGCTTAGACAGGGGCTCTGAAGCTTTCTTT. This translates into CASSLDRGSEAFF.